A selection of T cell receptor beta chains follows, all from one sample in a study of T-cell memory formation after mild COVID-19. TCRdb used MiXCR to reprocess the 5' RACE reads, holding one entry per CDR3 protein. The repertoire has some 43,000 distinct CDR3 sequences, 5.5% to 7% of them found once; the top ten carry 0.65% to 0.9%. Sequences were obtained from PBMCs or a T cell subset sorted from them (not recorded which). The receptor set was obtained from an adult who had mild COVID-19 (a few samples of this study predate the infection). Cell type and time point are not known. CDR3s include the opening cysteine and the closing phenylalanine or tryptophan. Fields, in order: CDR3 protein, CDR3 DNA, J gene, D gene, V gene, clone size. The D gene is left open where the match is weak. Size is omitted from some rows. Given values are once, few, many or a class for expanded clones.

CDR3 protein: CASSSTGTRAEKLFF
CDR3 DNA: TGTGCCAGCAGCTCGACCGGGACAAGGGCTGAAAAACTGTTTTTT
J gene: TRBJ1-4
D gene: -
V gene: TRBV5-5
clone size: -

CDR3 protein: CASSFGSAGANVLTF
CDR3 DNA: TGTGCCAGCAGCTTCGGCAGTGCTGGGGCCAACGTCCTGACTTTC
J gene: TRBJ2-6
D gene: -
V gene: TRBV7-6
clone size: few

CDR3 protein: CSARKIRRERETQYF
CDR3 DNA: TGCAGTGCTAGAAAAATACGGCGGGAGCGAGAGACCCAGTACTTC
J gene: TRBJ2-5
D gene: TRBD2
V gene: TRBV20-1
clone size: few

CDR3 protein: CASSFYTTGRGLASTDTQYF
CDR3 DNA: TGCGCCAGCAGCTTCTACACGACGGGGAGGGGACTCGCTAGCACAGATACGCAGTATTTT
J gene: TRBJ2-3
D gene: TRBD2
V gene: TRBV5-1
clone size: few

CDR3 protein: CASSQSLLQHEKLFF
CDR3 DNA: TGTGCCAGCAGCCAATCACTGTTACAGCATGAAAAACTGTTTTTT
J gene: TRBJ1-4
D gene: -
V gene: TRBV14
clone size: few

CDR3 protein: CSAKGGTTEAFF
CDR3 DNA: TGCAGCGCGAAGGGGGGGACCACTGAAGCTTTCTTT
J gene: TRBJ1-1
D gene: -
V gene: TRBV29-1
clone size: many

CDR3 protein: CARRVEETQYF
CDR3 DNA: TGTGCCCGACGGGTCGAAGAGACCCAGTACTTC
J gene: TRBJ2-5
D gene: -
V gene: TRBV6-6
clone size: many

CDR3 protein: CASSTESYNEQFF
CDR3 DNA: TGCGCCAGCAGTACAGAGTCCTACAATGAGCAGTTCTTC
J gene: TRBJ2-1
D gene: -
V gene: TRBV5-1
clone size: -

CDR3 protein: CASSELPDSPLHF
CDR3 DNA: TGTGCCAGCAGTGAACTCCCAGATTCACCCCTCCACTTT
J gene: TRBJ1-6
D gene: -
V gene: TRBV6-1
clone size: -

CDR3 protein: CASSLRGYEQYF
CDR3 DNA: TGTGCCAGCAGCCTCAGGGGTTACGAGCAGTACTTC
J gene: TRBJ2-7
D gene: -
V gene: TRBV13
clone size: many

CDR3 protein: CASSDKGRRESSGANVLTF
CDR3 DNA: TGTGCCAGCTCAGATAAGGGACGCAGAGAAAGCTCTGGGGCCAACGTCCTGACTTTC
J gene: TRBJ2-6
D gene: -
V gene: TRBV18
clone size: -

CDR3 protein: CAISENSPHGYTF
CDR3 DNA: TGTGCCATCAGTGAAAACAGCCCGCATGGCTACACCTTC
J gene: TRBJ1-2
D gene: -
V gene: TRBV10-3
clone size: -

CDR3 protein: CASRPGNYEQYF
CDR3 DNA: TGTGCCAGCAGACCAGGGAACTACGAGCAGTACTTC
J gene: TRBJ2-7
D gene: -
V gene: TRBV6-1
clone size: few

CDR3 protein: CASSPPTVGRAKNIQYF
CDR3 DNA: TGTGCCAGCTCACCACCGACAGTTGGTCGAGCCAAAAACATTCAGTACTTC
J gene: TRBJ2-4
D gene: -
V gene: TRBV18
clone size: few

CDR3 protein: CSAGTEKNIQYF
CDR3 DNA: TGCAGCGCTGGGACAGAGAAAAACATTCAGTACTTC
J gene: TRBJ2-4
D gene: TRBD1
V gene: TRBV29-1
clone size: many

CDR3 protein: CASSLDGARGTGELFF
CDR3 DNA: TGCGCCAGCAGCTTGGATGGGGCTAGGGGCACCGGGGAGCTGTTTTTT
J gene: TRBJ2-2
D gene: -
V gene: TRBV5-1
clone size: many

CDR3 protein: CASSPRAGVEQFF
CDR3 DNA: TGTGCCAGCAGCCCTCGGGCGGGGGTTGAGCAGTTCTTC
J gene: TRBJ2-1
D gene: TRBD2
V gene: TRBV3-1
clone size: -

CDR3 protein: CASAKLGWGTEAFF
CDR3 DNA: TGTGCCAGCGCTAAGCTTGGGTGGGGGACTGAAGCTTTCTTT
J gene: TRBJ1-1
D gene: -
V gene: TRBV5-6
clone size: few

CDR3 protein: CASRVSGGSGNEQFF
CDR3 DNA: TGTGCCAGCAGGGTTAGCGGGGGCTCAGGGAATGAGCAGTTCTTC
J gene: TRBJ2-1
D gene: TRBD2
V gene: TRBV12-3/TRBV12-4
clone size: many

CDR3 protein: CASSLLGGQPQHF
CDR3 DNA: TGTGCCAGCAGTTTATTGGGGGGTCAGCCCCAGCATTTT
J gene: TRBJ1-5
D gene: -
V gene: TRBV12-3/TRBV12-4
clone size: many

CDR3 protein: CSASTGGSTGANVLTF
CDR3 DNA: TGCAGTGCGTCCACAGGGGGATCAACCGGGGCCAACGTCCTGACTTTC
J gene: TRBJ2-6
D gene: TRBD1
V gene: TRBV20-1
clone size: many

CDR3 protein: CSALPGQRNSPLHF
CDR3 DNA: TGCAGTGCCCTCCCGGGACAAAGGAATTCACCCCTCCACTTT
J gene: TRBJ1-6
D gene: -
V gene: TRBV20-1
clone size: many

CDR3 protein: CSARPWTANTEAFF
CDR3 DNA: TGCAGTGCTAGACCTTGGACAGCTAACACTGAAGCTTTCTTT
J gene: TRBJ1-1
D gene: -
V gene: TRBV20-1
clone size: -

CDR3 protein: CASSVGGSGTDTQYF
CDR3 DNA: TGTGCCAGCAGCGTAGGTGGGAGTGGCACAGATACGCAGTATTTT
J gene: TRBJ2-3
D gene: -
V gene: TRBV9
clone size: -